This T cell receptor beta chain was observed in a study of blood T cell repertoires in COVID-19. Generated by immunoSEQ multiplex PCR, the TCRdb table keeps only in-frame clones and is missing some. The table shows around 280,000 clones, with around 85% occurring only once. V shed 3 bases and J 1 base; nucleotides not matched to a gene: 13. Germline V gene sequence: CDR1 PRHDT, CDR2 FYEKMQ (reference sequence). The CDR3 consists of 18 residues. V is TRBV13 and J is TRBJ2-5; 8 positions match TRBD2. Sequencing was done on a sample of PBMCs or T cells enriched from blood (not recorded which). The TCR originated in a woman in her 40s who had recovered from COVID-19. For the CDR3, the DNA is TGTGCCAGCAGCTTTTGGCGGGAGGACGTTTTCGTCCAAGAGACCCAGTACTTC. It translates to CASSFWREDVFVQETQYF.